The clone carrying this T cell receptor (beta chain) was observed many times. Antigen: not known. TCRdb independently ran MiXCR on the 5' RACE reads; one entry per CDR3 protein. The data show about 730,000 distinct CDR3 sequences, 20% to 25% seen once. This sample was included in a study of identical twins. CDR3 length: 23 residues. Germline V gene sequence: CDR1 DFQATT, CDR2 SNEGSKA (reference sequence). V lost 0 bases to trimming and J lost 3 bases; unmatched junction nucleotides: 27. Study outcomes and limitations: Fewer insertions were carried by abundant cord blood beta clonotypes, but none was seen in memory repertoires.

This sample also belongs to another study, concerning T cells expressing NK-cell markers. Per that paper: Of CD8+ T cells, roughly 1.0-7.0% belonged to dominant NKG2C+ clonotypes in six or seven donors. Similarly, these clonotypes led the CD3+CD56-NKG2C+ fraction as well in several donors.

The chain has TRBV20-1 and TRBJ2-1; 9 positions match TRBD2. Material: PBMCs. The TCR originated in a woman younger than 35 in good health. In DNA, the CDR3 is TGCAGTGCTAGAGATCGGGGTGGGGGCCCCGGGACTAGCCCCCTATACTTCTACAATGAGCAGTTCTTC. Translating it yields CSARDRGGGPGTSPLYFYNEQFF.